This T cell receptor (beta chain) came from a study of T cell responses to AZD1222 COVID-19 vaccine. This CDR3 is 14 amino acids long. Per the germline V gene, CDR1 is MDHEN and CDR2 is SYDVKM. Germline trimming cut 5 bases from V and 6 bases from J; bases unmatched to any gene: 7. Overall study findings and caveats: Compared with day 0, the breadth and depth of the Spike-specific TCR repertoire rose significantly after two doses of AZD1222. Targeting of unmutated variant regions was reportedly seen in nearly half of spike-specific TCRs.

Measured with immunoSEQ multiplex PCR; TCRdb has only the in-frame clones, and not every one. The sample carries 80,000 to 90,000 clones, 88% recorded once. Regarding this clone: What it binds is not known.

V and J are TRBV28 and TRBJ1-5; TRBD1 aligns across 7 bases. This sample comprised peripheral blood, obtained on day 0 of MenACWY control vaccination. This receptor was identified in an adult in good health. The CDR3 reads CASSTGEGGQPQHF. The CDR3 region has the DNA TGTGCCAGCAGTACAGGGGAGGGAGGTCAGCCCCAGCATTTT.